Sequencing of this T cell receptor (beta chain) was carried out in a study of beta chain features in type 1 diabetes. The table lists this clone with a few counts. Its antigen is unidentified. Trimming left V 0 bases short and J 2 bases short, with 17 bases between. Germline CDR1 and CDR2: LGHNA and YSLEER. The CDR3 is 17 amino acids. Reverse transcription of all isolated RNA meant that expressed TCRB transcripts were sequenced. The data were produced by immunoSEQ multiplex PCR, yet TCRdb's version contains in-frame clones alone and is incomplete. The sample consists of about 930,000 clones, roughly a sixth of them appearing once. Study outcomes and limitations: Fewer insertions but more deletions were seen at VDJ junctions in type 1 diabetes patients. It was among patients, rather than healthy donors, that naive, central memory and Treg TCRB repertoires appeared more similar.

The chain employs TRBV4-3 and TRBJ2-7; possible D gene TRBD2, 6 bases. The clonotype comes from a woman younger than 35 in good health. Sequences were obtained from naive CD4+ T cells from blood. CDR3 nucleotide sequence: TGCGCCAGCAGCCAAGATTTGACCGGGACTGTTACCTACGAGCAGTACTTC. It encodes CASSQDLTGTVTYEQYF.